This entry is about one T cell receptor beta chain. Its antigen is still unknown. Base qualities are missing; no much larger clone stands one base away. Using the deep immunoSEQ assay, TCR CDR3 regions were amplified from genomic DNA by multiplex PCR. For each cell subset, the extracted genomic DNA was distributed evenly across all wells of several immunoSEQ 96-well plates, and each plate served as one replicate. For sorted subsets, 150 to 250 ng of genomic DNA, equivalent to roughly 30,000 T cell genomes, went into each replicate PCR. The purified libraries were quantified using a Qubit 3.0 fluorometer, sized with a Bioanalyzer 2100, and then quantified again using the KAPA Library Quantification kit. Each immunoSEQ 96-well plate was sequenced on its own single-read 150-cycle Illumina NextSeq 550 flow cell. Processing in the source paper ran as follows. The immunoSEQ output contained only junctional sequences without quality scores, so filtering could not match that applied to full-length reads. To assign V/J genes and CDR3, sequences were annotated against IMGT germline references using PyIR, a Python wrapper for IgBLAST v1.9. Any read was removed if the V/J assignment was weak (E-value above 1e-6), the CDR3 was missing, or the read contained stop codons, out-of-frame junctions, or ambiguous translated residues. V3J clonotypes were defined as sequences sharing the same inferred V gene, J gene, and CDR3 amino acid sequence. The percentage overlap between two repertoires was calculated by dividing the number of shared unique clonotypes by the size of the smaller repertoire. Three approaches were used to assess repertoire richness: RTK rarefaction, the Chao1 estimator, and Recon v2.1 estimates of unobserved clonotypes. Generation probabilities for all TCRbeta clonotypes obtained by the gDNA method from a handful of donors were computed using OLGA. TCRdb re-hosts the immuneACCESS table, in-frame sequences only. Its copies lack some clones; in the studies checked, an unresolved V gene accounts for under half of them, and the cause for the rest is not known. V and J calls and clone size follow that table, whereas D and trimming were derived from the DNA. For this sample the table gives some 2 million clones, of which about 94% were detected only once. The top ten clones comprise less than 1.5% of the sample.

This record belongs to a study of shared clonotypes between healthy human individuals (dated by TCRdb to the early 2020s). General notes on the study: The cohort included a few men and a couple of women between 18 and 49 years of age. For each donor, CD4 naive and CD4 memory were each run on three plates, CD8 naive on two plates, and CD8 memory on one plate. To estimate repertoire size and how much clonotype sharing occurs between individuals, the study deeply sequenced the blood TCR repertoires of five healthy adults. To increase sequencing depth and limit assay-specific biases, TCR repertoire library preparation and sequencing were carried out by different laboratories using diverse techniques. Each donor's leukapheresis produced roughly between roughly 0.9 and 8.9 billion PBMCs.

Including cysteine and phenylalanine, the CDR3 has 13 amino acids. Kept here is only the CDR3 DNA, which spans 39 bases and is read in frame from base 1. For CDR1 and CDR2, the germline V gene lists SGHRS and YFSETQ. After removal of 4 bases from V and 5 bases from J, the junction retains 5 bases not matched to a gene. CD8 naive samples were obtained by positive selection for CCR7 among CD45RO-negative cells, yielding a CD45RA+CCR7+ population from which TemRA cells were excluded. Donors were healthy HIV-negative adults with no recently reported acute infections or vaccinations. All donors were Caucasian adults living in Nashville, Tennessee, USA. Blood was obtained by leukapheresis, after which PBMCs were separated by Ficoll-Histopaque density gradient centrifugation and cryopreserved in liquid nitrogen vapor phase. Analytical flow cytometry was used to check the purity and quantity of each magnetically sorted T cell population. From each sorted fraction, genomic DNA was isolated and quantified by UV absorbance on a Nanodrop 2000c.

The full study reports these points: Pairwise subsampling led to the expectation that sequencing depth would affect the degree of clonotype sharing among donors. Only blood was sampled, and tissue TCR repertoires likely differ from those in blood. Naive subsets generally had larger estimated clonotype richness than memory subsets. Sharing across several donors was observed for around 5% of naive CD4, about 4% of naive CD8, around 2.5% of memory CD4, and roughly 0.43% of memory CD8 clonotypes. Compared with non-shared clonotypes, the clonotypes found in all four sorted-subset donors had higher generation probabilities. Because the study included a small number of donors, the genetic and exposure-history diversity represented was limited. Rarefaction of sorted-subset datasets indicated incomplete sequencing despite the large sequencing depth.

The sequence links TRBV5-1 to TRBJ2-5; TRBD1 agrees with 7 junctional bases. Sequencing input: naive CD8+ T cells sorted from blood. Per the publication, the cell subset or site label means: CD45RA+CCR7+. This clonotype was sampled from a man aged 18 to 35 in good health. The DNA sequence is as follows: TGCGCCAGCAGCAAGACAGGGATTGAGACCCAGTACTTC. Its amino acids are CASSKTGIETQYF.